This T cell receptor (beta chain) was documented in a study of human T cells and chemical hapten exposure. In TCRdb, the RACE reads were re-called with MiXCR into one record per CDR3 protein. This sample has roughly 180,000 distinct CDR3 sequences; about 22% occur once, and the top ten carry about 6.7%. Study-wide findings and caveats: There were significantly more large CDR3 similarity clusters among expanded TCRs than among controls.

The sample's time point: patch test 1, 2 weeks after DPC sensitization. Treatment defined: therapeutic diphenylcyclopropenone sensitization with weekly scalp DPC. This clonotype was seen a handful of times. Its antigen is as yet unknown. This clonotype was sampled from a woman aged 45-65 years with alopecia areata. Some clones in this sample may be carry-over from other donors' samples. Specimen: whole blood, collected in connection with sensitization to the hapten diphenylcyclopropenone (DPC).

CDR3 nucleotide sequence: TGTGCCAGCAGCCCCCCTAGTGGGAGAGTAGAGACCCAGTACTTC. Protein product: CASSPPSGRVETQYF. The chain is built from TRBV7-9 and TRBJ2-5; D might be TRBD2 (5 bases). The germline V and J ends were trimmed by 5 bases and 4 bases, with 17 bases remaining between them. Germline V gives CDR1 SEHNR, CDR2 FQNEAQ (reference sequence). The CDR3 covers 15 residues.